Listed below are T cell receptor beta chains from one sample, sequenced in a study of T cell changes during pregnancy in multiple sclerosis. Method: immunoSEQ multiplex PCR; TCRdb's copy keeps in-frame clones and lacks some. The repertoire holds 91,000 or so clones, approximately 95% seen once, with about 0.95% in the top ten. Sequenced material: peripheral blood, taken after pregnancy. The source of these receptors is a female donor with multiple sclerosis, enrolled in a pregnancy study. Both conserved end residues are part of each CDR3. Fields, in order: V gene, CDR3 protein.

v_gene: TRBV2
CDR3aa: CASKGTSGRETYEQYF

v_gene: TRBV27
CDR3aa: CASSSWTSSYEQYF

v_gene: TRBV9
CDR3aa: CASSRAREEEQFF

v_gene: TRBV7-9
CDR3aa: CASSFRMAPGFF

v_gene: TRBV2
CDR3aa: CASKAGYNEQFF

v_gene: TRBV7-9
CDR3aa: CASSPNAGILDTQYF

v_gene: TRBV28
CDR3aa: CASSPGLTGYEQYF

v_gene: TRBV11-2
CDR3aa: CASSLNRDSGGYTF

v_gene: TRBV27
CDR3aa: CASSEQGWSNQPQHF

v_gene: TRBV2
CDR3aa: CASSEEGLAGEQFF

v_gene: TRBV6-6
CDR3aa: CASSYRQTTIQETQYF

v_gene: TRBV7-8
CDR3aa: CASSLGTGNTEAFF

v_gene: TRBV13
CDR3aa: CASSRLGLAHEQYF

v_gene: TRBV7-9
CDR3aa: CASSSLKAGGVNEQFF

v_gene: TRBV11-2
CDR3aa: CASSPSTGGGYNEQFF

v_gene: TRBV7-9
CDR3aa: CASSLTGFNQPQHF

v_gene: TRBV18
CDR3aa: CASSPPQGAGAFF

v_gene: TRBV9
CDR3aa: CASSGGGVYNEQFF

v_gene: TRBV2
CDR3aa: CASRGLAGRYEQYF

v_gene: TRBV29-1
CDR3aa: CSVDEGWGTDTQYF

v_gene: TRBV5-8
CDR3aa: CASSLRKGTSGDNEQFF

v_gene: TRBV6-1
CDR3aa: CASSDRGLYGYTF

v_gene: TRBV4-2
CDR3aa: CASSQDGAGEDTGELFF

v_gene: TRBV5-6
CDR3aa: CASSLFGDTQYF

v_gene: TRBV19
CDR3aa: CASRQGTAMNTEAFF

v_gene: TRBV25-1
CDR3aa: CASSDYTDTQYF

v_gene: TRBV19
CDR3aa: CASSEGLNYEQYF

v_gene: TRBV14
CDR3aa: CASSQAGSGTEAFF

v_gene: TRBV19
CDR3aa: CASSTGLGAYEQYF

v_gene: TRBV30
CDR3aa: CAMSRDRGRYGYTF

v_gene: TRBV5-4
CDR3aa: CASSLSETNGYTF

v_gene: TRBV28
CDR3aa: CASITNTGELFF

v_gene: TRBV6-6
CDR3aa: CASSYGGGGEKLFF